A selection of T cell receptor beta chains follows, all from one sample in a study of beta chain features in type 1 diabetes. This table comes from immunoSEQ multiplex PCR, and its TCRdb copy is limited to in-frame clones, with some not included. In the table there are about 300,000 clones, about 14% of which are singletons. Specimen: naive CD4+ T cells from blood. The receptors originated from a woman under 30 with type 1 diabetes. Both conserved end residues are part of each CDR3. The order of the fields is J gene, V gene, D gene, clone size, CDR3 length, CDR3 protein, CDR3 DNA. D genes are given only for firm matches. Expanded clones get a size class; other rows say once, few or many, or leave the size out.

TRBJ2-1	TRBV18	TRBD2	-	15	CASSPLGTRNNEQFF	TGTGCCAGCTCACCGCTCGGGACTAGGAACAATGAGCAGTTCTTC
TRBJ1-1	TRBV19	TRBD1	-	16	CASTTDRGVAGTEAFF	TGTGCCAGTACCACGGACAGGGGGGTCGCGGGCACTGAAGCTTTCTTT
TRBJ2-3	TRBV5-1	-	few	14	CASSLGGNADTQYF	TGCGCCAGCAGCTTAGGGGGAAACGCAGATACGCAGTATTTT
TRBJ2-4	TRBV18	TRBD1	-	18	CASSTGQGAGLRGNIQYF	TGTGCCAGCTCAACGGGACAGGGAGCGGGCCTACGGGGAAACATTCAGTACTTC
TRBJ2-3	TRBV5-4	TRBD2	few	15	CASSPRLAGRYTQYF	TGTGCCAGCAGCCCCCGGCTAGCGGGACGATATACGCAGTATTTT
TRBJ2-5	TRBV2	TRBD1	-	14	CASRKTGQAETQYF	TGTGCCAGCAGGAAGACGGGACAGGCCGAGACCCAGTACTTC
TRBJ1-2	TRBV7-2	TRBD1	-	14	CASSSPGGAKGYTF	TGTGCCAGCAGCTCACCAGGGGGCGCTAAGGGCTACACCTTC
TRBJ1-1	TRBV4-1	-	-	15	CASRQGRYLNTEAFF	TGCGCCAGCAGACAGGGAAGGTACCTGAACACTGAAGCTTTCTTT
TRBJ2-3	TRBV5-6	TRBD2	few	17	CASSWPGLAGGPDTQYF	TGTGCCAGCAGCTGGCCGGGACTAGCGGGAGGCCCAGATACGCAGTATTTT
TRBJ2-4	TRBV5-4	-	few	13	CASSLDSKNIQYF	TGTGCCAGCAGCTTGGACAGTAAAAACATTCAGTACTTC
TRBJ2-1	TRBV2	TRBD2	-	14	CASIGTSGRNEQFF	TGTGCCAGCATTGGGACTAGCGGGAGGAATGAGCAGTTCTTC
TRBJ1-4	TRBV7-2	-	few	13	CASSFDRNEKLFF	TGTGCCAGCAGCTTTGACAGGAATGAAAAACTGTTTTTT
TRBJ2-7	TRBV7-2	TRBD2	few	14	CASSSGTRYYEQYF	TGTGCCAGCAGCTCGGGGACTAGATACTACGAGCAGTACTTC
TRBJ2-5	TRBV28	TRBD2	few	15	CASSLSLAGVETQYF	TGTGCCAGCAGTTTATCTCTAGCGGGAGTGGAGACCCAGTACTTC
TRBJ2-5	TRBV11-2	-	few	13	CASSTLYQETQYF	TGTGCCAGCAGCACATTGTACCAAGAGACCCAGTACTTC
TRBJ2-1	TRBV29-1	TRBD2	many	15	CSVLRLAGDYNEQFF	TGCAGCGTTCTCAGGCTAGCGGGAGACTACAATGAGCAGTTCTTC